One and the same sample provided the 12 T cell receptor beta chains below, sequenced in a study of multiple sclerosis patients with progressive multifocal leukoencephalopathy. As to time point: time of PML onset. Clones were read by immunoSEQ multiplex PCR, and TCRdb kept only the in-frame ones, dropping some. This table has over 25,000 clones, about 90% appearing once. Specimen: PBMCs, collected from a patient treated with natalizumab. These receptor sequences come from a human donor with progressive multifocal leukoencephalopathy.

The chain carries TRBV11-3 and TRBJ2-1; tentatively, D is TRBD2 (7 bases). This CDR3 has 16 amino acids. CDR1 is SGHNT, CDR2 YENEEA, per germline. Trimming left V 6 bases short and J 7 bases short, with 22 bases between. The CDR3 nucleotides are TGTGCCAGCAGTCAGGGGTCGGCGGGAGCTACAAATGAGCAGTTCTTC. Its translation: CASSQGSAGATNEQFF.

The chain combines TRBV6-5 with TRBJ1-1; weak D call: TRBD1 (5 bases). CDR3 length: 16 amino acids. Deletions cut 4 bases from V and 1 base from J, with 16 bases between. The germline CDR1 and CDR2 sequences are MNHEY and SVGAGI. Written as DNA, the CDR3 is TGTGCCAGCAGTTCCTACTGGGGCGGCGGGAACACTGAAGCTTTCTTT. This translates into CASSSYWGGGNTEAFF.

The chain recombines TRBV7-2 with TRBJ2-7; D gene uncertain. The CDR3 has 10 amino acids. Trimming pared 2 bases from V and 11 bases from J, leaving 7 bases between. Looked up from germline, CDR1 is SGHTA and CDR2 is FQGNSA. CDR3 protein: CASSLTAKYF. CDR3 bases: TGTGCCAGCAGCTTAACAGCCAAGTACTTC.

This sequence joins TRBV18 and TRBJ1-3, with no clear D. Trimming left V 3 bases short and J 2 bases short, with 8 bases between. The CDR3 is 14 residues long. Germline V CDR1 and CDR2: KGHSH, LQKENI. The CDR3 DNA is TGTGCCAGCTCACCGGGAACAGCTGGAAACACCATATATTTT. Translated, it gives CASSPGTAGNTIYF.

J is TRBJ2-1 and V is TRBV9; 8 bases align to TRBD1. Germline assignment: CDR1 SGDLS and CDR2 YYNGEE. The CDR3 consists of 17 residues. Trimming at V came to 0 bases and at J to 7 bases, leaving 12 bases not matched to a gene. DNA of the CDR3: TGTGCCAGCAGCGTAGACCCGGGGACAGGAGTGAGGAATGAGCAGTTCTTC. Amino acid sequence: CASSVDPGTGVRNEQFF. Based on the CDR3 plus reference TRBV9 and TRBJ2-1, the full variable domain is DSGVTQTPKHLITATGQRVTLRCSPRSGDLSVYWYQQSLDQGLQFLIQYYNGEERAKGNILERFSAQQFPDLHSELNLSSLELGDSALYFCASSVDPGTGVRNEQFFGPGTRLTVL.

CDR3 residues: CASSRPFSGPRTSGRFTGELFF. The DNA of the CDR3 is TGTGCCAGCAGTCGCCCTTTTTCAGGCCCCCGGACTAGCGGGAGGTTCACCGGGGAGCTGTTTTTT. The rearrangement joins TRBV27 to TRBJ2-2, with 14 bases identical to TRBD2. Germline-derived CDR1 and CDR2 are MNHEY and SMNVEV (reference sequence). This CDR3 region has 22 residues. The V gene end was trimmed by 5 bases and the J gene end by 4 bases; junction bases not matched to a gene: 21.

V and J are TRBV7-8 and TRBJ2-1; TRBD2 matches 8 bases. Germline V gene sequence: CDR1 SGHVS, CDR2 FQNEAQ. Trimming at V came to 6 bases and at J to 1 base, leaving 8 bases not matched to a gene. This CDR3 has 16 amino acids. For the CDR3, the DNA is TGTGCCAGCAGGGCGGCGGGAGGTCTTTCCTACAATGAGCAGTTCTTC. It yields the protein CASRAAGGLSYNEQFF.

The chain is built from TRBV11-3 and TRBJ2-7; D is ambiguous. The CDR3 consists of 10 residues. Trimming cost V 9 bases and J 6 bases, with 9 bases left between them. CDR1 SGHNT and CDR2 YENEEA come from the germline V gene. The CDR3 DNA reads TGTGCCAGGCTGTTACCCGAGCAGTACTTC. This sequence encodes CARLLPEQYF.

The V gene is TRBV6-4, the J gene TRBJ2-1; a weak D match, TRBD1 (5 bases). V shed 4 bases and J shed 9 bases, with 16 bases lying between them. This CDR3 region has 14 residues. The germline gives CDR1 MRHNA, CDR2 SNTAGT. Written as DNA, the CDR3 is TGTGCCAGCAGTGGCTCCCTAGGAAGGGGTGAGCAGTTCTTC. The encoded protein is CASSGSLGRGEQFF.

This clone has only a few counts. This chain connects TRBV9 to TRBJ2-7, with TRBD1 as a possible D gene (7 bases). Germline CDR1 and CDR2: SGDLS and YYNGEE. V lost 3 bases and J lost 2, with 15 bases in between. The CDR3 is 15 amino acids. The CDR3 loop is CASSEGGTVPYEQYF. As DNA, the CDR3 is TGTGCCAGCAGCGAAGGGGGGACAGTTCCCTACGAGCAGTACTTC.

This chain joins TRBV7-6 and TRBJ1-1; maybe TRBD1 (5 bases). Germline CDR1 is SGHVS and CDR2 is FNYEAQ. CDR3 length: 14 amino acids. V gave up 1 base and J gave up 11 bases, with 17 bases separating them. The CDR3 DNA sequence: TGTGCCAGCAGCTTAGATGTTGGGGGGTTGAGGGCTTTCTTT. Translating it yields CASSLDVGGLRAFF.

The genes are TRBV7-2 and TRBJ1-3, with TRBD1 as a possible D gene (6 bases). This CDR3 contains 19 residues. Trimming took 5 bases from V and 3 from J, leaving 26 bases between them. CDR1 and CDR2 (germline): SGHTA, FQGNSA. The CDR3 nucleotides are TGTGCCAGCAGCCTAAACCACCACTTACAGGGTCGGGGTGGAAACACCATATATTTT. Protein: CASSLNHHLQGRGGNTIYF.